The clone carrying this T cell receptor beta chain came up once. The CDR3 sequence is 18 residues long. From germline, CDR1 is SGHNT and CDR2 YENEEA. J gave up 5 bases and V 4 bases, and 18 bases lay outside the gene matches. Per the study methods: Estimated nucleated cell counts came from reference gene primer amplification. Repertoires were generated with immunoSEQ multiplex PCR, while TCRdb's copy carries only in-frame clones and drops some. V and J calls and clone size are those listed in that table; D and trimming were worked out from the DNA. The table has about 48,000 clones, about 76% seen once. This record comes from a study of blood T cell repertoires in COVID-19. Study context: The United States, Italy and Spain supplied acute and convalescent COVID-19 samples. T cells, B-cell-depleted T cells, or PBMCs provided the cDNA or gDNA that served as material.

V usage is TRBV11-3 and J usage is TRBJ2-7; TRBD2 aligns across 9 bases. The sequencing sample was made of peripheral blood. The TCR originated in a human donor with active or convalescent COVID-19. The donor label of this sample is uncertain. In DNA, the CDR3 is TGTGCCAGCAGCTCGGAGGCCCCCAGTAGCGGGAGTTTTGACGAGCAGTACTTC. Translation: CASSSEAPSSGSFDEQYF.